This T cell receptor beta chain was recorded in a study of T cell responses to AZD1222 COVID-19 vaccine. Study-wide results and limits: Samples come after the peak T cell response, not at day 14. Seropositivity was recorded at baseline in only six AZD1222 recipients.

The CDR3 is 17 residues long. J was trimmed by 1 base and V by 0 bases; bases with no gene match: 6. Germline assignment: CDR1 PRHDT and CDR2 FYEKMQ (reference sequence). The method was immunoSEQ multiplex PCR; TCRdb's version includes in-frame clones alone and lacks a portion of them. The sample holds around 100,000 clones, about 87% seen once. A word on this clone: Antigen: not known.

The sequences come from peripheral blood, collected on day 0 of AZD1222 vaccination. The TCR originated in an adult in good health. V gene TRBV13 combines with J gene TRBJ2-1; 7 nucleotides line up with TRBD1. CDR3 nucleotide sequence: TGTGCCAGCAGCTTAGGGGCCGGGACAGTGTCCTACAATGAGCAGTTCTTC. Protein: CASSLGAGTVSYNEQFF.